The clone carrying this TCR beta chain was recorded a few times. This specimen belongs to a study of T-cell memory formation after mild COVID-19. Study in general: In these data, TCR clusters were largely donor specific.

CDR3 length: 15 residues. Between the trimmed V and J ends, which lost 7 bases and 0 bases, there was a span of 10 bases. TCRdb itself ran the 5' RACE reads through MiXCR, one entry per CDR3 protein. The sample has roughly 250,000 distinct CDR3 sequences, roughly 17% seen once. V and J are TRBV12-3 or TRBV12-4 and TRBJ2-6; D remains ambiguous. This TCR came from a man aged 18 to 30 who had mild COVID-19 (a few samples of this study predate the infection). Cell type and time point are not known. The sample comprised PBMCs or a T cell subset sorted from them (not recorded which). CDR3 in DNA: TGTGCCAGCATTACAGTGAACTCTGGGGCCAACGTCCTGACTTTC. Encoded protein: CASITVNSGANVLTF.